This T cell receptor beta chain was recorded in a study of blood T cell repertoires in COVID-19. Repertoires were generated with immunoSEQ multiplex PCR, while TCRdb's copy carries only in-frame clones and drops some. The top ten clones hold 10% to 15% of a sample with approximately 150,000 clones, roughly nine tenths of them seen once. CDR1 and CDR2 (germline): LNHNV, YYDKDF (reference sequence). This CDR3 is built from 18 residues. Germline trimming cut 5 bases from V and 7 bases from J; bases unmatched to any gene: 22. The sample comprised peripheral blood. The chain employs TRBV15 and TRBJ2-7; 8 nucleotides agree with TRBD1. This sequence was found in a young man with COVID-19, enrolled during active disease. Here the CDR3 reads CATSGPPFRGRPGGEQYF. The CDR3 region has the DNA TGTGCCACCAGCGGACCGCCCTTCAGGGGGCGTCCGGGCGGGGAGCAGTACTTC.